A single sample gave rise to the 6 T cell receptor beta chains below, sequenced in a study of blood T cell repertoires in COVID-19 (dated by TCRdb to the early 2020s). The library was built by means of the immunoSEQ multiplex PCR assay. TCRdb limited this immuneACCESS table to in-frame rearrangements with V and J called. A share of clones is missing; checked studies link under half to unresolved V genes, and the rest is unexplained. Present in this sample are about 120,000 clones, around 86% of which were seen just once. 5% to 7.5% of the sample lies in the top ten. Sequenced sample: peripheral blood. All receptors derive from a man aged 80 or over with active or convalescent COVID-19.

The CDR3 DNA reads as TGTGCCAGTAGTATAGGGGGACTCCCGGGGAGCTATGGCTACACCTTC. This gives the protein CASSIGGLPGSYGYTF. The chain joins TRBV19 to TRBJ1-2; D is perhaps TRBD1 (5 bases). CDR1 and CDR2 from the germline V gene are LNHDA and SQIVND (reference sequence). V was trimmed by 1 base and J by 4 bases, leaving 16 bases between them. The CDR3 is 16 amino acids.

V is TRBV5-1 and J is TRBJ2-1, with 11 bases aligning to TRBD1. J was trimmed by 5 bases and V by 3 bases; bases with no gene match: 1. The CDR3 consists of 14 residues. Per germline, CDR1 SGHRS and CDR2 YFSETQ. The DNA for the CDR3 is TGCGCCAGCAGCTGGACAGGGGGCAACAATGAGCAGTTCTTC. Protein sequence: CASSWTGGNNEQFF.

This chain links TRBV9 with TRBJ2-1, with D possibly TRBD2 on 6 matching bases. V shed 0 bases and J shed 6 bases, with 10 bases lying between them. The CDR3 is made up of 14 amino acids. CDR1 and CDR2 (germline): SGDLS, YYNGEE. As DNA, the CDR3 is TGTGCCAGCAGCGTAGGACTAGTAAGCAATGAGCAGTTCTTC. Translating it yields CASSVGLVSNEQFF.

The chain combines TRBV28 with TRBJ1-2; maybe TRBD1 (6 bases). CDR1 is MDHEN and CDR2 is SYDVKM in the germline V gene. Trimming left V 7 bases short and J 8 bases short, with 14 bases between. CDR3 length equals 12 residues. CDR3: CASKQGSDGYTF. The CDR3 coding sequence is TGTGCCAGCAAACAGGGAAGTGACGGCTACACCTTC.

The CDR3 DNA sequence: TGTGCCACCAGCACGGGACTCGGGACGATCGTTGAGACCCAGTACTTC. It is translated as CATSTGLGTIVETQYF. V usage is TRBV15 and J usage is TRBJ2-5; possible D gene TRBD2, 6 bases. The V gene's germline CDR1 is LNHNV and CDR2 YYDKDF (reference sequence). This CDR3 spans 16 amino acids. V was cut by 4 bases and J by 5 bases, with 20 bases left in between.

The chain uses TRBV9 and TRBJ2-1; 7 nucleotides agree with TRBD2. V shed 0 bases, J shed 2 bases, and the junction held 2 bases outside the gene matches. Germline assignment: CDR1 SGDLS and CDR2 YYNGEE. This CDR3 has 15 residues. The chain's CDR3 is CASSVVSGTYNEQFF. As DNA, the CDR3 is TGTGCCAGCAGCGTAGTAAGCGGGACCTACAATGAGCAGTTCTTC. The variable domain in full, completed from reference TRBV9 and TRBJ2-1, reads DSGVTQTPKHLITATGQRVTLRCSPRSGDLSVYWYQQSLDQGLQFLIQYYNGEERAKGNILERFSAQQFPDLHSELNLSSLELGDSALYFCASSVVSGTYNEQFFGPGTRLTVL.